This T cell receptor beta chain was sequenced for a study of T-cell memory formation after mild COVID-19. Overall study results and limits: The study found contracting CD4+ clones mainly in CM and EM and contracting CD8+ clones in EMRA.

This clonotype appeared a few times. Antigen specificity is unknown. Germline V gene sequence: CDR1 SQVTM, CDR2 ANQGSEA. V lost 4 bases and J lost 5; bases outside the gene matches: 8. The CDR3 has 14 amino acids. TCRdb analysed the 5' RACE reads with MiXCR anew, one entry per CDR3 protein. The sample holds roughly 480,000 distinct CDR3 sequences, nearly 25% seen once. Sequencing was done on a sample of PBMCs or a T cell subset sorted from them (not recorded which). The clonotype originates from an adult woman who had mild COVID-19 (a few samples of this study predate the infection). Cell type and time point are not known. V gene TRBV29-1 combines with J gene TRBJ2-3, with 8 positions matching TRBD1. In DNA, the CDR3 is TGCAGCGTTGCGGTCAGGGGGCAGGAAGATACGCAGTATTTT. It is translated as CSVAVRGQEDTQYF.